The subject of this entry is one T cell receptor beta chain. Its target is unknown. An end of the junction does not agree with germline; a read error may underlie this. The same CDR3 can be traced to other DNA sequences in this sample. Method: immunoSEQ multiplex PCR; TCRdb's copy keeps in-frame clones and lacks some. This sample carries 99,000 or so clones, 89% of them seen once, and the ten largest clones take under 20%. The data were taken from a study of T cell responses to AZD1222 COVID-19 vaccine. Study at large: Some second doses came at about 4 weeks and others at about 12 weeks; these were pooled.

Notes on the study in general: Donors were largely white British and mainly female; clonal diversity was possibly underestimated.

CDR3 length: 15 residues. CDR1 SGHAT and CDR2 FQNNGV come from the germline V gene. The clonotype originates from an adult in good health. This chain uses TRBV11-2 with TRBJ1-2, with 8 bases lining up with TRBD1. The sequencing used peripheral blood, collected on day 0 of AZD1222 vaccination. Here the CDR3 DNA reads TGTGCCAGCACCACACCCCGGGACAGGAACTATGGTTACACCTTC. It is translated as CASTTPRDRNYGYTF.